The source of this TCR beta chain is a study of blood T cell repertoires in COVID-19. Membership in each cohort depended on participant-reported clinical history. The CDR3 spans 14 residues. V lost 0 bases, J lost 2 bases, and 8 bases lay in between. Germline assignment: CDR1 LGHDT and CDR2 YNNKEL (reference sequence). Using immunoSEQ multiplex PCR, the repertoire was profiled, and TCRdb retains in-frame clones only, with some absent. Altogether 250,000 to 350,000 clones are present, roughly 90% being singletons, with the ten largest covering about 18%. The TCR comes from a woman aged 25 to 45 who had recovered from COVID-19. Sequenced sample: PBMCs or T cells enriched from blood (not recorded which). This rearrangement joins TRBV3-1 (or the pseudogene TRBV3-2) to TRBJ2-7; the D is unclear. Here the CDR3 DNA reads TGTGCCAGCAGCCAAGACCCACAGCCCTACGAGCAGTACTTC. It encodes CASSQDPQPYEQYF.